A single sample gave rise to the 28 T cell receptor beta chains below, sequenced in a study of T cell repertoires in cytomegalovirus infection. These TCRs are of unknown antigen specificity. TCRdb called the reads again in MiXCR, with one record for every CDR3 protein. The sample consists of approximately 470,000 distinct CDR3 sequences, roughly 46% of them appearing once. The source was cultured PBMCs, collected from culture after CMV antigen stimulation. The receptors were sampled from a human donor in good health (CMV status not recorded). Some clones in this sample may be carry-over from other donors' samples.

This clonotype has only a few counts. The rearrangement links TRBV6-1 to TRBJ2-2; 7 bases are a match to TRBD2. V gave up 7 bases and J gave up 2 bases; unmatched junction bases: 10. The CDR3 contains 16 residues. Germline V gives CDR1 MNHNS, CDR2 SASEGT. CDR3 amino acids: CASTRSLAVNTGELFF. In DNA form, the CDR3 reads TGTGCCAGCACCCGCTCCCTAGCGGTCAACACCGGGGAGCTGTTTTTT.

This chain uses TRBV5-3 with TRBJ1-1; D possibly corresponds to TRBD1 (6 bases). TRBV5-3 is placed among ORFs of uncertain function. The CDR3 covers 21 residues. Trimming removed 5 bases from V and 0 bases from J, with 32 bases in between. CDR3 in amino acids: CARSPSKPGGRRNEMNTEAFF. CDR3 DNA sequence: TGTGCCAGAAGTCCCTCGAAGCCTGGGGGCCGGCGAAATGAGATGAACACTGAAGCTTTCTTT.

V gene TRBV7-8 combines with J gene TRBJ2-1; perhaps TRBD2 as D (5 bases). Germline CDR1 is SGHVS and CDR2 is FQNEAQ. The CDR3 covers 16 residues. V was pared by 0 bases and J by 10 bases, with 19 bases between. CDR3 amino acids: CASSLARVGGGMEQFF. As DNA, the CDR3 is TGTGCCAGCAGCTTAGCGCGGGTGGGCGGAGGAATGGAGCAGTTCTTC.

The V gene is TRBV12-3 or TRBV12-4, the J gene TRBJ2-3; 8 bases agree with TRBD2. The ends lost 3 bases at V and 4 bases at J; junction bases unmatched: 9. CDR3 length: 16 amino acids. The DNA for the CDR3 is TGTGCCAGCAGTTTCGTGAGCGGGGGAGGCGCAGATACGCAGTATTTT. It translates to CASSFVSGGGADTQYF.

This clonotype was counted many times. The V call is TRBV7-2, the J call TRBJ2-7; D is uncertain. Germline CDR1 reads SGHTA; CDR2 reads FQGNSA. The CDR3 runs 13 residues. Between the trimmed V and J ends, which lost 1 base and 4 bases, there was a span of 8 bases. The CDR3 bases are TGTGCCAGCAGCTTAGTTGGGATTTACGAGCAGTACTTC. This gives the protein CASSLVGIYEQYF.

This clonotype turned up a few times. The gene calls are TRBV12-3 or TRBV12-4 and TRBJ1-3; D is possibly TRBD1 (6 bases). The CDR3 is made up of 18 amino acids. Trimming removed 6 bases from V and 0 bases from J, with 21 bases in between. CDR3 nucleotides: TGTGCCAGCAGCCCACCCCCCTACAGGGCCCTCTCTGGAAACACCATATATTTT. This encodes CASSPPPYRALSGNTIYF.

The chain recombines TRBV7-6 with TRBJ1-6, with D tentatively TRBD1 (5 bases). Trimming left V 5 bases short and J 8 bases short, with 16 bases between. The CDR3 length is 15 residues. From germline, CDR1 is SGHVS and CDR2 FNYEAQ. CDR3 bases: TGTGCCAGCAGCCCCGGAGGGCGAGGGGATTCACCCCTCCACTTT. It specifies CASSPGGRGDSPLHF.

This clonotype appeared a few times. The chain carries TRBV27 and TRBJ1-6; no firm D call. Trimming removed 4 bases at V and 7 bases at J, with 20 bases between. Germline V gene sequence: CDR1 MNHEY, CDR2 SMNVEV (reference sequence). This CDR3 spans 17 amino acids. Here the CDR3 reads CASSSFTIGLGNSPLHF. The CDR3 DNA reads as TGTGCCAGCAGTTCATTCACGATCGGTCTGGGGAATTCACCCCTCCACTTT.

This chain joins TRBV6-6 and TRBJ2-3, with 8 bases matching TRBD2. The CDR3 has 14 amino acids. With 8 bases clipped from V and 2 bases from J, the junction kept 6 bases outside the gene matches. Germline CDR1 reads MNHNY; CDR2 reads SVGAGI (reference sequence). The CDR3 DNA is TGTGCCAGCCAGACTAGCGTGTTCACAGATACGCAGTATTTT. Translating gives CASQTSVFTDTQYF.

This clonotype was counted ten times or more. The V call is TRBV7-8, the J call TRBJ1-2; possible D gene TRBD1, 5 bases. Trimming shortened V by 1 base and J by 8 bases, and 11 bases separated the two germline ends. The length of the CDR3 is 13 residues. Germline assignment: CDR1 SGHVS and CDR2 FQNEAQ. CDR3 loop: CASSLVRAYGYTF. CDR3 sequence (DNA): TGTGCCAGCAGCTTAGTCAGGGCTTACGGCTACACCTTC. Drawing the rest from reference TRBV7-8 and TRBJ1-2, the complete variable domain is GAGVSQSPRYKVAKRGQDVALRCDPISGHVSLFWYQQALGQGPEFLTYFQNEAQLDKSGLPSDRFFAERPEGSVSTLKIQRTQQEDSAVYLCASSLVRAYGYTFGSGTRLTVV.

This CDR3 reads CASRQRRGSSYNSPLHF. The CDR3 DNA is TGTGCCAGCAGACAAAGGCGGGGAAGCTCCTATAATTCACCCCTCCACTTT. This chain uses TRBV6-1 with TRBJ1-6, with no clear D. Trimming removed 6 bases at V and 0 bases at J, with 15 bases between. Per germline, CDR1 MNHNS and CDR2 SASEGT. This CDR3 contains 17 residues.

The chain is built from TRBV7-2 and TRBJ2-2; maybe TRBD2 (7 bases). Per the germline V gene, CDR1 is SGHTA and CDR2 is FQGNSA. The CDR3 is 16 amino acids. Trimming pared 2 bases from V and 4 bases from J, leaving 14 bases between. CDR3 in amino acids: CASSLRGGGGTGELFF. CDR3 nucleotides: TGTGCCAGCAGCTTAAGAGGGGGGGGGGGCACCGGGGAGCTGTTTTTT.

In DNA, the CDR3 is TGTGCCAGCAGCTTACTGGGCGGGGGAACAGATACGCAGTATTTT. Its translation: CASSLLGGGTDTQYF. The rearrangement joins TRBV7-2 to TRBJ2-3; 7 bases match TRBD2. CDR3 size: 15 residues. Per germline, CDR1 SGHTA and CDR2 FQGNSA. Trimming at V came to 2 bases and at J to 3 bases, leaving 5 bases not matched to a gene.

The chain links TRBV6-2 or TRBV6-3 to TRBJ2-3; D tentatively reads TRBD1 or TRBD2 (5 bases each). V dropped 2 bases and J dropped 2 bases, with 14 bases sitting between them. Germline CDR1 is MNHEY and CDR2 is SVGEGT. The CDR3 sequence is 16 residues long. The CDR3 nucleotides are TGTGCCAGCAGTTACCCCCGGGACCTGAACACAGATACGCAGTATTTT. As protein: CASSYPRDLNTDTQYF.

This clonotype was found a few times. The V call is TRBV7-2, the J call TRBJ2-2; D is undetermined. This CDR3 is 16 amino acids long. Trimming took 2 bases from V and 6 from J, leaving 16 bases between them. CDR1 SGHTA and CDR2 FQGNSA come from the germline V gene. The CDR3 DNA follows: TGTGCCAGCAGCTTATCTACTTCTAGGTTCCCCGGGGAGCTGTTTTTT. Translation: CASSLSTSRFPGELFF.

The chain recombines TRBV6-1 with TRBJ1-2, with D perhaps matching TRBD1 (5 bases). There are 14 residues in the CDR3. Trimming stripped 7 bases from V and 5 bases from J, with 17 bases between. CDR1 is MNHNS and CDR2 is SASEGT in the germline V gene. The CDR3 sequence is CASIKLGTDYGYTF. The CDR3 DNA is TGTGCCAGCATCAAACTCGGGACGGATTATGGCTACACCTTC.

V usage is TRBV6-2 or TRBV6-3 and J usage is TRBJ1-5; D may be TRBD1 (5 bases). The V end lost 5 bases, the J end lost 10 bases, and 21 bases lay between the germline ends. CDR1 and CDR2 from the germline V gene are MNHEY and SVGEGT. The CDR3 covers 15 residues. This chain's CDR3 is CASSDYAGFEFPQHF. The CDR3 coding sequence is TGTGCCAGCAGTGATTATGCAGGGTTTGAGTTTCCCCAGCATTTT.

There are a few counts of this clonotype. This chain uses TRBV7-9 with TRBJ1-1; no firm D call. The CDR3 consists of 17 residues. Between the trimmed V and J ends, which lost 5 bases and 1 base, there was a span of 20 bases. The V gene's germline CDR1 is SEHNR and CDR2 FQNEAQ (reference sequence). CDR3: CASSPSWARVKNTEAFF. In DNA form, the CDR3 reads TGTGCCAGCAGCCCGTCGTGGGCTAGGGTAAAGAACACTGAAGCTTTCTTT.

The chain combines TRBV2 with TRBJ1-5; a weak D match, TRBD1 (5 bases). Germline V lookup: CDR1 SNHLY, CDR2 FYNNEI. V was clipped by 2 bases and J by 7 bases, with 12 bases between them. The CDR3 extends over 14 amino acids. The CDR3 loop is CASSERSGYQPQHF. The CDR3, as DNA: TGTGCCAGCAGTGAACGGTCAGGGTACCAGCCCCAGCATTTT.

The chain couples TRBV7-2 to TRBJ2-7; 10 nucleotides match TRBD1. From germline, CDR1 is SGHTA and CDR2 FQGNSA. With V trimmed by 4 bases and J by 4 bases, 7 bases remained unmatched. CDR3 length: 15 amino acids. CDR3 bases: TGTGCCAGCAGCTCGACACGGACAGGGGGTTACGAGCAGTACTTC. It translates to CASSSTRTGGYEQYF.

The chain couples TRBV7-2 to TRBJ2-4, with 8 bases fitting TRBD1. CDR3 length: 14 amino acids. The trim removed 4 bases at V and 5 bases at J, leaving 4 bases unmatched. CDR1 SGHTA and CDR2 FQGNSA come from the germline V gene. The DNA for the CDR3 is TGTGCCAGCAGCTGGACAGGGAGCGAAAACATTCAGTACTTC. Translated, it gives CASSWTGSENIQYF.

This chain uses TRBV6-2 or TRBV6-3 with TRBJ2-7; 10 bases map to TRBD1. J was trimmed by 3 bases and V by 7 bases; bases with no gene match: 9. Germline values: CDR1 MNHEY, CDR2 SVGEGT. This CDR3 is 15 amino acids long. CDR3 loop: CASTDPGTGVYEQYF. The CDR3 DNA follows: TGTGCCAGCACCGACCCCGGGACAGGGGTCTACGAGCAGTACTTC.

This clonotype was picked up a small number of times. CDR3 sequence: CASSRLLAGGDEQYF. CDR3 nucleotides: TGTGCCAGCAGTCGTTTACTAGCGGGAGGGGACGAGCAGTACTTC. This chain uses TRBV27 with TRBJ2-7; TRBD2 matches at 13 bases. Germline CDR1 is MNHEY and CDR2 is SMNVEV (reference sequence). The CDR3 spans 15 residues. V gave up 5 bases and J gave up 5 bases; unmatched junction bases: 6.

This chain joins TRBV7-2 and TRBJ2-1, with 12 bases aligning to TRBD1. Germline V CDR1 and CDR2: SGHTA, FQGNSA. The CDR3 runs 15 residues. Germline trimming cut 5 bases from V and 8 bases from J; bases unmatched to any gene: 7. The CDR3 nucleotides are TGTGCCAGCAGCCTCCGGGACAGGGGGCACGATGAGCAGTTCTTC. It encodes CASSLRDRGHDEQFF.

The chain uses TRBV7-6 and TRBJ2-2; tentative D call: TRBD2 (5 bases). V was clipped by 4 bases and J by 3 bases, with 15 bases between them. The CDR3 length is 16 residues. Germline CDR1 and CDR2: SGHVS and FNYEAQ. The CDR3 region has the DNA TGTGCCAGCAGCTCCAGAGAGGGATTATACACCGGGGAGCTGTTTTTT. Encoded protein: CASSSREGLYTGELFF.

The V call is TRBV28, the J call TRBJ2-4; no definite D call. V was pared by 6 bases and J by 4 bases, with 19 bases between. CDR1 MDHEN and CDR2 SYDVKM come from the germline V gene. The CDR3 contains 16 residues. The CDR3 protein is CASRSSPFKVKNIQYF. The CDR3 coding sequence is TGTGCCAGCAGGAGTTCCCCCTTCAAGGTGAAAAACATTCAGTACTTC.

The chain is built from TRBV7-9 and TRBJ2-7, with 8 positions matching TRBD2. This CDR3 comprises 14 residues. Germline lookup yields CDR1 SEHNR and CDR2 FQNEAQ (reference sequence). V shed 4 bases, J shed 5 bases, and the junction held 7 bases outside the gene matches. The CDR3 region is CASSYGGARNEQYF. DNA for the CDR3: TGTGCCAGCAGCTACGGGGGGGCTCGTAACGAGCAGTACTTC.

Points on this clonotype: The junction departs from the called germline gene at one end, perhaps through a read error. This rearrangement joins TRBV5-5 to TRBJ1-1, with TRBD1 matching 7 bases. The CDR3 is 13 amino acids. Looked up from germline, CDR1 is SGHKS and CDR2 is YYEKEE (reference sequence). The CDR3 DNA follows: TGTGCCAGCAGACAGAGACAGGGCTCGGCGGGTTTGTGG. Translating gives CASRQRQGSAGLW.